Below are 18 T cell receptor beta chains sequenced from a single sample in a study of graft-versus-host responses after intestinal transplantation. Repertoires were generated with immunoSEQ multiplex PCR, while TCRdb's copy carries only in-frame clones and drops some. The sample has 4,500 to 5,500 clones; approximately 72% are singletons. The starting material, graft tissue, was processed to release intraepithelial and lamina propria lymphocytes. The input for sequencing was ileum tissue, taken 250 to 280 days after intestinal transplant. These receptors all come from a human patient who received an intestinal transplant, so some T cells may come from the graft donor.

There are a few counts of this clone. The rearrangement uses TRBV5-1 and TRBJ2-1; 9 bases align to TRBD1. Germline V CDR1 and CDR2: SGHRS, YFSETQ. V dropped 2 bases and J dropped 2; count of bases not matched to a gene: 2. CDR3 length equals 15 residues. The CDR3 region has the DNA TGCGCCAGCAGCTTAAGACAGGGGGCCTACAATGAGCAGTTCTTC. Residues: CASSLRQGAYNEQFF.

This clone was detected only a few times. The DNA for the CDR3 is TGTGCCAGCAGCCAAGTGAAGGGGCGGGGAGGTCCCGAGCAGTTCTTC. Its protein product is CASSQVKGRGGPEQFF. The genes are TRBV4-2 and TRBJ2-1; D is possibly TRBD2 (6 bases). The CDR3 runs to 16 residues. Germline V gives CDR1 LGHNA, CDR2 YNFKEQ. V was shortened by 1 base and J by 10 bases, with 20 bases between the two germline ends.

J is TRBJ1-3 and V is TRBV28; D may be TRBD1 (6 bases). The length of the CDR3 is 20 residues. V gave up 1 base and J gave up 1 base, with 23 bases separating them. Looked up from germline, CDR1 is MDHEN and CDR2 is SYDVKM. The CDR3 sequence: CASSLFWGHRDWGSGNTIYF. The DNA for the CDR3 is TGTGCCAGCAGTTTATTCTGGGGACACAGGGATTGGGGTTCTGGAAACACCATATATTTT.

V usage is TRBV10-3 and J usage is TRBJ1-2, with TRBD1 matching 8 bases. J gave up 5 bases and V 10 bases, and 12 bases lay outside the gene matches. Germline V gene lookup returns CDR1 ENHRY and CDR2 SYGVKD. CDR3 length: 14 amino acids. The CDR3 DNA sequence: TGTGCCACCCTGACCGGGACAGGAGGATATGGCTACACCTTC. This sequence encodes CATLTGTGGYGYTF.

The chain combines TRBV2 with TRBJ1-3, with D hard to call. Germline V lookup: CDR1 SNHLY, CDR2 FYNNEI. V lost 3 bases and J lost 9, with 21 bases in between. This CDR3 contains 16 residues. Here the CDR3 DNA reads TGTGCCAGCAGTGACCGCCCGGGTGCCCTTTTGAGCACCATATATTTT. It encodes CASSDRPGALLSTIYF. Full variable domain (remainder filled in from reference TRBV2 and TRBJ1-3): EPEVTQTPSHQVTQMGQEVILRCVPISNHLYFYWYRQILGQKVEFLVSFYNNEISEKSEIFDDQFSVERPDGSNFTLKIRSTKLEDSAMYFCASSDRPGALLSTIYFGEGSWLTVV.

The chain carries TRBV7-9 and TRBJ1-2; D gene uncertain. V lost 0 bases, J lost 6 bases, and 5 bases lay in between. The germline V gene has CDR1 SEHNR and CDR2 FQNEAQ (reference sequence). The CDR3 is 12 amino acids. The CDR3 DNA reads as TGTGCCAGCAGCTTAGCCGGGGATGGCTACACCTTC. Translated, it gives CASSLAGDGYTF.

The chain couples TRBV6-1 to TRBJ2-5; D uncertain. This CDR3 is built from 13 residues. Trimming cost V 2 bases and J 2 bases, with 6 bases left between them. Germline CDR1 reads MNHNS; CDR2 reads SASEGT. The CDR3 is CASSEQEQETQYF. The CDR3 DNA reads TGTGCCAGCAGTGAACAGGAACAAGAGACCCAGTACTTC.

The chain links TRBV10-3 to TRBJ1-2, with unresolved D. The CDR3 length is 14 residues. Between the trimmed V and J ends, which lost 1 base and 4 bases, there was a span of 10 bases. The germline gives CDR1 ENHRY, CDR2 SYGVKD. The CDR3 spells CAISEFRSFYGYTF. Here the CDR3 DNA reads TGTGCCATCAGTGAGTTTCGTTCTTTCTATGGCTACACCTTC.

The J gene is TRBJ2-1, the V gene TRBV6-5, with TRBD2 identical over 8 bases. CDR1 and CDR2 from the germline V gene are MNHEY and SVGAGI. V lost 6 bases, J lost 2 bases, and 6 bases stayed unmatched. The CDR3 consists of 15 residues. This CDR3 is CASSTGGATYNEQFF. The CDR3, as DNA: TGTGCCAGCAGCACCGGGGGGGCCACCTACAATGAGCAGTTCTTC.

This chain links TRBV11-1 with TRBJ2-7, with a possible D match to TRBD2 (5 bases). CDR3 length: 16 residues. V was pared by 1 base and J by 6 bases, with 19 bases between. The germline CDR1 and CDR2 sequences are SGHAT and FQDESV (reference sequence). The CDR3 reads CASSLGGLAFEAEQYF. Written as DNA, the CDR3 is TGTGCCAGCAGCTTAGGAGGGCTCGCCTTTGAGGCCGAGCAGTACTTC. Full variable domain (rest looked up from reference TRBV11-1 and TRBJ2-7): EAEVAQSPRYKITEKSQAVAFWCDPISGHATLYWYRQILGQGPELLVQFQDESVVDDSQLPKDRFSAERLKGVDSTLKIQPAELGDSAMYLCASSLGGLAFEAEQYFGPGTRLTVT.

This clone is deemed medium-sized (0.01 to 0.1%). The chain employs TRBV4-2 and TRBJ1-2; 12 positions agree with TRBD1. The junction had 6 bases not matched to a gene; V was cut back by 4 bases and J by 3 bases. Germline-derived CDR1 and CDR2 are LGHNA and YNFKEQ. There are 16 residues in the CDR3. In nucleotides, the CDR3 is TGTGCCAGCAGCCGAAAGGGGACAGGGGGCGACTATGGCTACACCTTC. It encodes CASSRKGTGGDYGYTF.

The chain carries TRBV27 and TRBJ2-1; TRBD1 might be the D (5 bases). V was trimmed by 7 bases and J by 3 bases, leaving 13 bases between them. This CDR3 has 14 amino acids. CDR1 is MNHEY and CDR2 is SMNVEV in the germline V gene (reference sequence). The CDR3 protein is CASKEGAFYNEQFF. CDR3 DNA sequence: TGTGCCAGCAAAGAAGGGGCGTTCTACAATGAGCAGTTCTTC.

CDR3 sequence: CASSLETGSGANVLTF. As DNA, the CDR3 is TGCGCCAGCAGCTTGGAAACAGGGTCAGGGGCCAACGTCCTGACTTTC. The chain combines TRBV5-1 with TRBJ2-6, with D maybe TRBD1 (6 bases). CDR1 SGHRS and CDR2 YFSETQ come from the germline V gene. Trimming left V 0 bases short and J 4 bases short, with 11 bases between. This CDR3 is 16 amino acids long.

This chain links TRBV6-6 with TRBJ1-5, with D perhaps matching TRBD1 (5 bases). CDR1 MNHNY and CDR2 SVGAGI come from the germline V gene (reference sequence). This CDR3 region has 16 residues. Between the trimmed V and J ends, which lost 2 bases and 6 bases, there was a span of 17 bases. The CDR3 sequence: CASSYGAVVGSQPQHF. The CDR3 DNA reads TGTGCCAGCAGTTACGGGGCCGTTGTGGGGTCTCAGCCCCAGCATTTT.

The rearrangement uses TRBV6-1 and TRBJ1-5, with TRBD1 as a possible D gene (6 bases). The CDR3 covers 15 residues. Looked up from germline, CDR1 is MNHNS and CDR2 is SASEGT. The V end lost 4 bases, the J end lost 1 base, and 11 bases lay between the germline ends. This chain's CDR3 is CASSGETGSNQPQHF. In DNA, the CDR3 is TGTGCCAGCAGTGGAGAGACAGGCAGCAATCAGCCCCAGCATTTT.

The chain uses TRBV19 and TRBJ1-1, with D possibly matching TRBD1 (5 bases). The germline V gene has CDR1 LNHDA and CDR2 SQIVND (reference sequence). V was pared by 7 bases and J by 3 bases, with 18 bases between. The CDR3 consists of 15 residues. The CDR3 here is CASKPVDSVYTEAFF. CDR3 bases: TGTGCCAGTAAACCTGTCGACAGCGTGTACACTGAAGCTTTCTTT.

The V and J genes are TRBV6-1 and TRBJ2-7, with 11 bases matching TRBD2. The CDR3 is 15 amino acids. The J segment lost 3 bases and the V segment lost 3 bases, leaving 4 bases of the junction unmatched. Germline CDR1 and CDR2: MNHNS and SASEGT. CDR3 amino acids: CASSEELAGGYEQYF. CDR3 DNA sequence: TGTGCCAGCAGTGAGGAGCTAGCGGGAGGCTACGAGCAGTACTTC.

This clone was counted a few times. The CDR3 sequence: CASSPGTASGNTIYF. The CDR3 DNA follows: TGTGCCAGCAGCCCCGGGACTGCCTCTGGAAACACCATATATTTT. The V and J genes are TRBV6-6 and TRBJ1-3, with a possible D match to TRBD1 (5 bases). The CDR3 is 15 amino acids. V was shortened by 6 bases and J by 0 bases, with 12 bases between the two germline ends. From germline, CDR1 is MNHNY and CDR2 SVGAGI (reference sequence).